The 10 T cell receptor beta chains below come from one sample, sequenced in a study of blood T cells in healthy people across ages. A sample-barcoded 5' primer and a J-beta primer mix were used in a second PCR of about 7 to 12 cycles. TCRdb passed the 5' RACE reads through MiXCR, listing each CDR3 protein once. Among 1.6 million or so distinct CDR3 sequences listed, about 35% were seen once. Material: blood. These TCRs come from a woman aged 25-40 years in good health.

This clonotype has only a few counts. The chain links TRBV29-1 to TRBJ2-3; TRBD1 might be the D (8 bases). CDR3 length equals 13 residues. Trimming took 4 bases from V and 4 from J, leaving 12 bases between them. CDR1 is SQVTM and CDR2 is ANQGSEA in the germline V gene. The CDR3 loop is CSVGTGRADTQYF. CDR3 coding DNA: TGCAGCGTTGGGACAGGGAGGGCAGATACGCAGTATTTT.

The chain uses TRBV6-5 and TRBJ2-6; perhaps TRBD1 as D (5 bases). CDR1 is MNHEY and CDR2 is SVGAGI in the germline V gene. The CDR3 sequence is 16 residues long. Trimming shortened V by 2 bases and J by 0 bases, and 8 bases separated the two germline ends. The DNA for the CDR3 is TGTGCCAGCAGTTACCAGGGTAGCTCTGGGGCCAACGTCCTGACTTTC. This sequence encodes CASSYQGSSGANVLTF.

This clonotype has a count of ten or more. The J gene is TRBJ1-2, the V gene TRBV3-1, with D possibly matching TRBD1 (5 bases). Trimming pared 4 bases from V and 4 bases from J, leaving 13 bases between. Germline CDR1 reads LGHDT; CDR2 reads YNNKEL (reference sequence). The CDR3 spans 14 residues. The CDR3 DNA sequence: TGTGCCAGCAGCCGAAACAGGAATGCCTATGGCTACACCTTC. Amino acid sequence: CASSRNRNAYGYTF.

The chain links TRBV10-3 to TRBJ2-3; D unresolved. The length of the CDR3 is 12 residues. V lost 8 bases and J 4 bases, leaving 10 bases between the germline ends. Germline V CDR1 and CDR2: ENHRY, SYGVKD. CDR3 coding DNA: TGTGCCATCTCTGACGGCGCAGATACGCAGTATTTT. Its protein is CAISDGADTQYF.

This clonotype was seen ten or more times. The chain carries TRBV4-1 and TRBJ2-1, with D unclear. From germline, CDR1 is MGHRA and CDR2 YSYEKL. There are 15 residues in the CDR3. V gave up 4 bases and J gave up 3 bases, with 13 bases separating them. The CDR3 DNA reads TGCGCCAGCAGCCTCGTACGCGGTAACTACAATGAGCAGTTCTTC. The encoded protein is CASSLVRGNYNEQFF.

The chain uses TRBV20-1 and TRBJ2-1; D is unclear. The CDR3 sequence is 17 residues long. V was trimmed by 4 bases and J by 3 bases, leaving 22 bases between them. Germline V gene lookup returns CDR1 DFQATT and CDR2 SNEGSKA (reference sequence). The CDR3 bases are TGCAGTGCTATGGGTCGGTCGCTTCTTACCCTCTACAATGAGCAGTTCTTC. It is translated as CSAMGRSLLTLYNEQFF.

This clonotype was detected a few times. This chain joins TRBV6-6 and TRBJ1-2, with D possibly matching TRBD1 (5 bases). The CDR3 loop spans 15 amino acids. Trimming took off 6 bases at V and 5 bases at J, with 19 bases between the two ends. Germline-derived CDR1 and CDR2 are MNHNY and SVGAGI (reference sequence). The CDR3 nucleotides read TGTGCCAGCAGCCCTAAACCGGGGGGACTATATGGCTACACCTTC. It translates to CASSPKPGGLYGYTF.

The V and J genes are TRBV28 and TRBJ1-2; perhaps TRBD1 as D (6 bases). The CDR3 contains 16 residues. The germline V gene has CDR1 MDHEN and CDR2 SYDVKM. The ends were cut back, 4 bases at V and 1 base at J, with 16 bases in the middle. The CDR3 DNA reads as TGTGCCAGCAGTTCCCAGCAGGGACAAGTTAACTATGGCTACACCTTC. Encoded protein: CASSSQQGQVNYGYTF.

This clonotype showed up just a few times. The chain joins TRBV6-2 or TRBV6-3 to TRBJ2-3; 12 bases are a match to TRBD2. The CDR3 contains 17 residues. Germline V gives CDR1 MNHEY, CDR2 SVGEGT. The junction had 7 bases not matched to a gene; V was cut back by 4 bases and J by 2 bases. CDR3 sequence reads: CASSFRLAGDPTDTQYF. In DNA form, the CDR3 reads TGTGCCAGCAGTTTCAGACTAGCGGGAGATCCCACAGATACGCAGTATTTT.

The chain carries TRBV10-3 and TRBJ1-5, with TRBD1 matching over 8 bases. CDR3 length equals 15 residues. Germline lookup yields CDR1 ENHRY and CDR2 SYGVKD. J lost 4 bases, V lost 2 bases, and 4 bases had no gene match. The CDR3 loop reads CAISEADRENQPQHF. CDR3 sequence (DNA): TGTGCCATCAGTGAGGCGGACAGGGAAAATCAGCCCCAGCATTTT.